The T cell receptor beta chain described here comes from a study of CD8+ T cells in alopecia areata. Overall study: Oral tofacitinib, 5 to 10 mg twice daily, was given in an open-label trial.

Germline V gene lookup returns CDR1 KGHSH and CDR2 LQKENI. Trimming cost V 3 bases and J 6 bases, with 12 bases left between them. The length of the CDR3 is 14 residues. Specified treatment: oral pan-JAK inhibitor, 5-10 mg twice daily. Study-level points and caveats: There was only one nonresponder, so it was unclear how baseline CD8+ expansion relates to response.

This clone was detected only a few times. The antigen is not known. Extracted RNA was reverse transcribed, and the resulting cDNA served as sequencing template. Some clones are missing from TCRdb's copy, which holds only in-frame ones; the method was immunoSEQ multiplex PCR. The table includes roughly 230,000 clones, around 43% detected once. Specimen: CD4+ T cells sorted from blood, collected at roughly week 36, from a patient treated with tofacitinib. The chain couples TRBV18 to TRBJ2-1, with D tentatively TRBD2 (5 bases). The TCR was taken from a human donor with alopecia areata. CDR3 loop: CASSPLLAPNEQFF. CDR3 nucleotides: TGTGCCAGCTCACCCCTGCTAGCCCCCAATGAGCAGTTCTTC.